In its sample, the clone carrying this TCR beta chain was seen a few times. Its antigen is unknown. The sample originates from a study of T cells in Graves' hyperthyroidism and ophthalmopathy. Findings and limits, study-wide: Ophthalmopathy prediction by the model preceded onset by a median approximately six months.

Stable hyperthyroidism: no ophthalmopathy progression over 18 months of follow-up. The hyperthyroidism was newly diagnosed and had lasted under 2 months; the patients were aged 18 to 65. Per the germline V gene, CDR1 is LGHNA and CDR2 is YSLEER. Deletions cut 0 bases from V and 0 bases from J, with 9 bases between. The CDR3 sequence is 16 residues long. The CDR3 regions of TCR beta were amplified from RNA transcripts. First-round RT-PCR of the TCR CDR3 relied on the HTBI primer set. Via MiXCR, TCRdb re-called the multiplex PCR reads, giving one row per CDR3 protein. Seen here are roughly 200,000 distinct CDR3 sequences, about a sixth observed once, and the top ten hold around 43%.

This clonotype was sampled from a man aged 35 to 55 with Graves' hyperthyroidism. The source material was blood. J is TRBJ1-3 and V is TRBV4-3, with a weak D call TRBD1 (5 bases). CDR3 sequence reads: CASSQELGRSGNTIYF. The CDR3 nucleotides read TGCGCCAGCAGCCAAGAATTGGGACGCTCTGGAAACACCATATATTTT.